These 3 T cell receptor beta chains were all obtained from the same sample, sequenced in a study of T-cell reconstitution after alpha-beta-depleted transplantation in children. Researchers prepared the TCRbeta library using unique molecular identifiers, the study reports. TCRdb re-derived calls from the PCR reads in MiXCR, one entry per CDR3 protein. The table includes about half a million distinct CDR3 sequences, 9.5% to 15% detected once. Sequenced here: PBMCs from the stem cell graft donor, sampled from the stem cell graft. Source of these receptors: a human donor who donated a stem cell graft to a child with combined immunodeficiency.

This clonotype was seen ten or more times. The chain carries TRBV12-3 or TRBV12-4 and TRBJ2-1, with 12 bases matching TRBD1. The length of the CDR3 is 15 residues. V dropped 5 bases and J dropped 9; count of bases not matched to a gene: 8. The CDR3 here is CASSRRGQGAVEQFF. The CDR3, as DNA: TGTGCCAGCAGTCGAAGGGGACAGGGGGCCGTTGAGCAGTTCTTC.

CDR3 DNA sequence: TGTGCCAGCAGTTTAGGTCCCAGCTACAATGAGCAGTTCTTC. Translation: CASSLGPSYNEQFF. The chain uses TRBV12-3 or TRBV12-4 and TRBJ2-1; no clear D. The CDR3 length is 14 residues. Trimming took off 1 base at V and 3 bases at J, with 7 bases between the two ends.

This clonotype has ten or more counts. The genes are TRBV20-1 and TRBJ2-4; 8 bases fit TRBD2. V trimming: 3 bases; J trimming: 9 bases; junction bases outside the gene matches: 10. The CDR3 spans 14 residues. CDR1 is DFQATT, CDR2 SNEGSKA, per germline (reference sequence). In DNA, the CDR3 is TGCAGTGCTAGCGGGGGGGCCGGATGGGGCATTCAGTACTTC. Translation: CSASGGAGWGIQYF.